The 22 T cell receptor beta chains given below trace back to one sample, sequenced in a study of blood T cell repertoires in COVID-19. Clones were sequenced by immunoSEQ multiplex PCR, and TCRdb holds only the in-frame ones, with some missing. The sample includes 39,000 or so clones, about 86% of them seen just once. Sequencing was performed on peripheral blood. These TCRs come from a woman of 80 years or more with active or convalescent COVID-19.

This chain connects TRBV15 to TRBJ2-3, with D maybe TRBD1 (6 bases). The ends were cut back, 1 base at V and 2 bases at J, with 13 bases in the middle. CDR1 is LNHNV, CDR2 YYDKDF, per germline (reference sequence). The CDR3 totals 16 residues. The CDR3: CATSRGVGQLTDTQYF. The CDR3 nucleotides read TGTGCCACCAGCAGAGGAGTCGGACAGCTCACAGATACGCAGTATTTT.

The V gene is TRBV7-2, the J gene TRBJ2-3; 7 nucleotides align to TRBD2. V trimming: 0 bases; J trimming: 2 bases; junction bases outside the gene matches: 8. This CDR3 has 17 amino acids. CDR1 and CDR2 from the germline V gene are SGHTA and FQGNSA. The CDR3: CASSLAPGGSFTDTQYF. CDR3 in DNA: TGTGCCAGCAGCTTAGCGCCTGGCGGGAGCTTCACAGATACGCAGTATTTT.

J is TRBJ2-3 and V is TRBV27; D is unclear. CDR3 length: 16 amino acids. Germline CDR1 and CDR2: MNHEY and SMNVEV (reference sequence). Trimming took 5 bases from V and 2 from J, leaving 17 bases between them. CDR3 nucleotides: TGTGCCAGCAGTCCCCGACAAAAACAGTACACAGATACGCAGTATTTT. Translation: CASSPRQKQYTDTQYF.

Here the CDR3 DNA reads TGTGCCAGCAGTGCCGGGGAGGGCGGGGAGCTGTTTTTT. It translates to CASSAGEGGELFF. J is TRBJ2-2 and V is TRBV25-1; 7 bases match TRBD2. CDR3 size: 13 residues. Germline CDR1 and CDR2: MGHDK and SYGVNS. V shed 4 bases, J shed 7 bases, and the junction held 3 bases outside the gene matches.

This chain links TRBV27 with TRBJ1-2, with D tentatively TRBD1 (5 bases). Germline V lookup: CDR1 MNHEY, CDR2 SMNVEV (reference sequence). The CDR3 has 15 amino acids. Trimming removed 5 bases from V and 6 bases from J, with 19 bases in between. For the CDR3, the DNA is TGTGCCAGCAGTATAACAGGTTCCCTTAAGCATGGCTACACCTTC. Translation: CASSITGSLKHGYTF.

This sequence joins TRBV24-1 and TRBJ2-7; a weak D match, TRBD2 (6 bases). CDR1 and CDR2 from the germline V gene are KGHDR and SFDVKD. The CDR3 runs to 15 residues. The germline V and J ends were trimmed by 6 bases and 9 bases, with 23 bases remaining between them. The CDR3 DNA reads TGTGCCACCAGTCCCAATGAGGCGGGAAGGCGCGGGCAGTACTTC. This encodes CATSPNEAGRRGQYF.

DNA for the CDR3: TGTGCCAGCAGCTTCTCCGTTGAGCAGTTCTTC. Protein product: CASSFSVEQFF. V gene TRBV7-2 combines with J gene TRBJ2-1; D uncertain. The CDR3 contains 11 residues. From germline, CDR1 is SGHTA and CDR2 FQGNSA. V shed 3 bases and J shed 9 bases, with 6 bases lying between them.

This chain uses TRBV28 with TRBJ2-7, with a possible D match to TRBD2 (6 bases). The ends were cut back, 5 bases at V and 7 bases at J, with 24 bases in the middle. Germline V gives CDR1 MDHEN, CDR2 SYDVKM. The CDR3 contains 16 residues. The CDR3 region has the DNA TGTGCCAGCAGTCCCCCGGAGGGAGTATGGAGTATTGAGCAGTACTTC. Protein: CASSPPEGVWSIEQYF. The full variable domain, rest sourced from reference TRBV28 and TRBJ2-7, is DVKVTQSSRYLVKRTGEKVFLECVQDMDHENMFWYRQDPGLGLRLIYFSYDVKMKEKGDIPEGYSVSREKKERFSLILESASTNQTSMYLCASSPPEGVWSIEQYFGPGTRLTVT.

In DNA, the CDR3 is TGTGCCAGCAGCGGGGGTAAGGGCCCCAACTATGGCTACACCTTC. Encoded protein: CASSGGKGPNYGYTF. The chain uses TRBV25-1 and TRBJ1-2, with D possibly being TRBD1 (5 bases). Deletions cut 6 bases from V and 2 bases from J, with 16 bases between. The CDR3 contains 15 residues. Germline V gives CDR1 MGHDK, CDR2 SYGVNS.

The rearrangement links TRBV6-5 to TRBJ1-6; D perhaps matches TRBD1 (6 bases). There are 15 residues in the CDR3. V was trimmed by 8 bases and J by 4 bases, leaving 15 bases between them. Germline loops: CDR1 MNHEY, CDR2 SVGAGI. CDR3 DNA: TGTGCCAGCCTAGCACGGGGGGCTTATAATTCACCCCTCCACTTT. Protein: CASLARGAYNSPLHF.

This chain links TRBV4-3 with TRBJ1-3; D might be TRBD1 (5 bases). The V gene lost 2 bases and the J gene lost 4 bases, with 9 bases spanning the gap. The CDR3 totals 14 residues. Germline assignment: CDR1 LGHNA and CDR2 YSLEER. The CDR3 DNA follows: TGCGCCAGCAGCCAACAGGGCTACGGAAACACCATATATTTT. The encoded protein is CASSQQGYGNTIYF.

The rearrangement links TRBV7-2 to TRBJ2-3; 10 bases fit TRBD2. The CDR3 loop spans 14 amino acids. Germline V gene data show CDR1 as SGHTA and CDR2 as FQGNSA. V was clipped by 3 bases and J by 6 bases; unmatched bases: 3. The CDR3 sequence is CASSFGTSADTQYF. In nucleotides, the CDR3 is TGTGCCAGCAGCTTTGGGACTAGCGCCGATACGCAGTATTTT.

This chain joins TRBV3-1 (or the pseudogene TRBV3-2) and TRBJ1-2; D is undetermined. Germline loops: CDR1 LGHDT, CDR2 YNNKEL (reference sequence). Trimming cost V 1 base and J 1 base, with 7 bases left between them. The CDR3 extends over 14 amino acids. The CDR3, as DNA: TGTGCCAGCAGCCAAGGTTCAGTTAACTATGGCTACACCTTC. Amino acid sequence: CASSQGSVNYGYTF.

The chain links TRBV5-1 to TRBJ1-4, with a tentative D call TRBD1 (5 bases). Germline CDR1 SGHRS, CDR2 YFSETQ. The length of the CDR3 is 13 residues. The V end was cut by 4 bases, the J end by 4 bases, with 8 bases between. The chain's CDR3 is CASSAGGNEKLFF. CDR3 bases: TGCGCCAGCAGCGCCGGGGGTAATGAAAAACTGTTTTTT.

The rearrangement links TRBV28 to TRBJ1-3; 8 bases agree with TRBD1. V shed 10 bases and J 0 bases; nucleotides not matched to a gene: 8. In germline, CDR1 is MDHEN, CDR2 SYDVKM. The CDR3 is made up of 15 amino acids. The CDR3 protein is CATGQGIYSGNTIYF. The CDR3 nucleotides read TGTGCCACCGGACAGGGAATCTACTCTGGAAACACCATATATTTT. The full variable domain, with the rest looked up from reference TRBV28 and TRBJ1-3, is DVKVTQSSRYLVKRTGEKVFLECVQDMDHENMFWYRQDPGLGLRLIYFSYDVKMKEKGDIPEGYSVSREKKERFSLILESASTNQTSMYLCATGQGIYSGNTIYFGEGSWLTVV.

CDR3 coding DNA: TGTGCCAGTAGACGTTTTGTGGGAGAATTAAGCACAGATACGCAGTATTTT. Its translation is CASRRFVGELSTDTQYF. The chain combines TRBV19 with TRBJ2-3; D perhaps matches TRBD2 (5 bases). The germline V gene encodes CDR1 LNHDA and CDR2 SQIVND (reference sequence). V gave up 6 bases and J gave up 0 bases, with 19 bases separating them. The CDR3 has 17 residues.

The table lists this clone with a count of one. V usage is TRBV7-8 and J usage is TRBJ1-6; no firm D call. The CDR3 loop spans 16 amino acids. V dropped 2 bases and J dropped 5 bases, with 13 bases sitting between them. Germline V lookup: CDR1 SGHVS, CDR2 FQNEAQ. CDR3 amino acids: CASSLREVVDNSPLHF. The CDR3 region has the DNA TGTGCCAGCAGCTTAAGAGAAGTGGTGGATAATTCACCCCTCCACTTT.

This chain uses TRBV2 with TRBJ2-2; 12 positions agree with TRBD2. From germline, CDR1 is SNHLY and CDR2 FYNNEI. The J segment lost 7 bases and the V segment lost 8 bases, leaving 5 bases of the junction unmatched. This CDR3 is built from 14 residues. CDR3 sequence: CASGLLAGGGELFF. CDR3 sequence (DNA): TGTGCCAGCGGCCTACTAGCGGGAGGCGGGGAGCTGTTTTTT.

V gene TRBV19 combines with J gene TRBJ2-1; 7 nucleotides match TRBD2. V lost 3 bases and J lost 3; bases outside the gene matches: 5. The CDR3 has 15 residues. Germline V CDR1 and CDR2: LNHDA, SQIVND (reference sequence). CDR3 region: CASSIQGGSYNEQFF. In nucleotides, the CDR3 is TGTGCCAGTAGTATCCAGGGCGGGAGCTACAATGAGCAGTTCTTC. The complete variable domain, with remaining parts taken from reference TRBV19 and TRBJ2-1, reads DGGITQSPKYLFRKEGQNVTLSCEQNLNHDAMYWYRQDPGQGLRLIYYSQIVNDFQKGDIAEGYSVSREKKESFPLTVTSAQKNPTAFYLCASSIQGGSYNEQFFGPGTRLTVL.

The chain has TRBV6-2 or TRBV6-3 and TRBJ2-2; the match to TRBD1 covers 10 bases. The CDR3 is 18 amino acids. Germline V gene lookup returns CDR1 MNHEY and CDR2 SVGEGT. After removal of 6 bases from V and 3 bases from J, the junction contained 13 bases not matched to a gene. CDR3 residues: CASSPRIGTGVDTGELFF. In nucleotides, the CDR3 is TGTGCCAGCAGCCCACGAATAGGGACAGGGGTCGACACCGGGGAGCTGTTTTTT.

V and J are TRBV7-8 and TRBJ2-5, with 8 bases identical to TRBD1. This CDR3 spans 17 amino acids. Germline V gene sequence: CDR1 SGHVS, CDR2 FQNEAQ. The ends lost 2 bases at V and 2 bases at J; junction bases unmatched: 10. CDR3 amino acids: CASSLRDRTGLQETQYF. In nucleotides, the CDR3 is TGTGCCAGCAGCTTAAGGGACAGGACGGGATTACAAGAGACCCAGTACTTC.

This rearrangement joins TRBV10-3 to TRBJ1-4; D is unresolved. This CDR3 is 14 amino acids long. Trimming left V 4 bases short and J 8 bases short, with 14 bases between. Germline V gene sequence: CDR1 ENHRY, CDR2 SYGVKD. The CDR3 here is CAISGGPRPEKLFF. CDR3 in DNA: TGTGCCATCAGTGGAGGGCCCCGTCCGGAAAAACTGTTTTTT.